The present T cell receptor (beta chain) was sequenced within a study of CXCR3-negative and CXCR3-positive naive CD8 T cells. CD45RO-CCR7+CD27+CD95- was the phenotype of naive CD8+ T cells. This CDR3 is built from 16 residues. Germline-derived CDR1 and CDR2 are SGHTA and FQGNSA. Remarks on this clonotype: Its specificity is unknown.

The study's findings and limits: In both naive subsets diversity was comparably high, whereas memory CD8+ cells showed much lower diversity. The study found that naive CXCR3-negative and CXCR3-positive cells shared TRBV-TRBJ usage, while memory cells differed.

UMI-labeled 5' RACE TRB cDNA libraries were prepared from the cells. TCRdb re-called the 5' RACE reads and shows each CDR3 protein once, DNA omitted. The table for this sample gives some 61,000 distinct CDR3 sequences. The source is a human donor in good health. Some clones in this sample may be carry-over from other donors' samples. V is TRBV7-2 and J is TRBJ2-7; TCRdb indicates TRBD2, and absent DNA this call remains unverified. Sequenced sample: naive CXCR3- CD8+ T cells from blood. The subset denotes: CD45RO-CCR7+CD27+CD95- naive CD8+ T cells lacking CXCR3 (TNR3-). Here the CDR3 reads CASSSWEGLAGFEQYF.